These 9 T cell receptor beta chains originate from one sample sequenced in a study of T cells in Graves' hyperthyroidism and ophthalmopathy. The TCR beta CDR3 regions underwent amplification using RNA transcripts as the source. Initially, a first-round RT-PCR of the TCR CDR3 employed the HTBI primer set. TCRdb called the multiplex PCR reads again in MiXCR, with one record for every CDR3 protein. This table holds around 600,000 distinct CDR3 sequences, about 14% found once. The specimen was blood. These receptors were taken from a woman in her late teens or twenties with Graves' ophthalmopathy.

This clonotype has at least ten counts. V usage is TRBV11-3 and J usage is TRBJ2-3, with unresolved D. Germline V gene sequence: CDR1 SGHNT, CDR2 YENEEA. The CDR3 sequence is 14 residues long. V lost 5 bases and J 1 base, leaving 10 bases between the germline ends. CDR3 in amino acids: CASSPGRRTDTQYF. CDR3 DNA: TGTGCCAGCAGCCCTGGGCGGCGCACAGATACGCAGTATTTT.

This clonotype showed up many times. V usage is TRBV12-3 or TRBV12-4 and J usage is TRBJ2-2, with D perhaps matching TRBD1 (6 bases). This CDR3 region has 13 residues. Trimming left V 6 bases short and J 4 bases short, with 9 bases between. Written as DNA, the CDR3 is TGTGCCAGCAGAACAGGGACCACCGGGGAGCTGTTTTTT. Translated: CASRTGTTGELFF.

Concerning this clonotype itself: Given the absence of the conserved phenylalanine or tryptophan at the CDR3 end, a read error is likely. This chain links TRBV7-2 with TRBJ2-1, with D unresolved. The V end was cut by 0 bases, the J end by 0 bases, with 6 bases between. The CDR3 spans 15 residues. CDR1 SGHTA and CDR2 FQGNSA come from the germline V gene. CDR3 sequence: CASSLAPSSYNEQFL. Here the CDR3 DNA reads TGTGCCAGCAGCTTAGCACCTTCCTCCTACAATGAGCAGTTCCTC.

The chain is built from TRBV7-9 and TRBJ2-5, with 11 nucleotides matching TRBD1. Per germline, CDR1 SEHNR and CDR2 FQNEAQ (reference sequence). V trimming: 5 bases; J trimming: 2 bases; junction bases outside the gene matches: 10. This CDR3 spans 17 amino acids. Written as DNA, the CDR3 is TGTGCCAGCAGCCCTCCCCTCCGGGACAGGGGGCAAGAGACCCAGTACTTC. Protein sequence: CASSPPLRDRGQETQYF.

The chain is built from TRBV5-1 and TRBJ2-7, with a possible D match to TRBD2 (5 bases). Looked up from germline, CDR1 is SGHRS and CDR2 is YFSETQ. Trimming stripped 6 bases from V and 1 base from J, with 20 bases between. This CDR3 comprises 16 residues. The CDR3 reads CASIFGLALESYEQYF. CDR3 bases: TGCGCCAGCATCTTCGGATTAGCGTTAGAGTCCTACGAGCAGTACTTC.

This clonotype has just a few counts. DNA for the CDR3: TGTGCCAGCAGTAAGGAGCGGGAGAGCGGGGAGCTGTTTTTT. Translated: CASSKERESGELFF. The chain employs TRBV2 and TRBJ2-2; TRBD2 matches 8 bases. Losses at the gene ends were 5 bases for V and 7 bases for J; bases not matched to a gene: 6. The germline gives CDR1 SNHLY, CDR2 FYNNEI. This CDR3 region has 14 residues.

This clonotype was recorded many times. CDR3: CASTERGIYGYTF. CDR3 DNA: TGTGCCAGTACCGAACGGGGGATTTATGGCTACACCTTC. V is TRBV19 and J is TRBJ1-2; D is perhaps TRBD1 (5 bases). Germline V gene sequence: CDR1 LNHDA, CDR2 SQIVND (reference sequence). V was pared by 7 bases and J by 5 bases, with 14 bases between. The CDR3 is 13 residues long.

V is TRBV28 and J is TRBJ1-2; TRBD1 matches at 7 bases. Losses at the gene ends were 5 bases for V and 0 bases for J; bases not matched to a gene: 6. CDR1 is MDHEN and CDR2 is SYDVKM in the germline V gene. There are 15 residues in the CDR3. The chain's CDR3 is CASSPGDSPNYGYTF. CDR3 bases: TGTGCCAGCAGTCCGGGGGACAGTCCTAACTATGGCTACACCTTC.

The chain joins TRBV7-8 to TRBJ1-5; 7 nucleotides agree with TRBD1. In germline, CDR1 is SGHVS, CDR2 FQNEAQ. The CDR3 is made up of 16 amino acids. The ends lost 5 bases at V and 1 base at J; junction bases unmatched: 8. The CDR3 coding sequence is TGTGCCAGCAGCCAAGACAGGGTCGGGAGCAATCAGCCCCAGCATTTT. Protein: CASSQDRVGSNQPQHF.